This T cell receptor beta chain was sequenced during a study of technical replicates of blood from a handful of donors. Method: immunoSEQ multiplex PCR; TCRdb's copy keeps in-frame clones and lacks some. The repertoire holds more than 65,000 clones, with 80% to 95% as singletons. J gave up 11 bases and V 4 bases, and 11 bases lay outside the gene matches. Germline values: CDR1 WNHNN, CDR2 SYGVQD (reference sequence). This CDR3 contains 14 residues. Sequences were obtained from T cells isolated from PBMCs. The TCR originated in a human donor in good health. The chain carries TRBV10-1 and TRBJ2-5, with TRBD2 identical over 9 bases. The CDR3 DNA sequence: TGCGCCAGCAGTGCTAGCGGGGTAGGTCTGGAGCAGTACTTC. Its translation is CASSASGVGLEQYF.